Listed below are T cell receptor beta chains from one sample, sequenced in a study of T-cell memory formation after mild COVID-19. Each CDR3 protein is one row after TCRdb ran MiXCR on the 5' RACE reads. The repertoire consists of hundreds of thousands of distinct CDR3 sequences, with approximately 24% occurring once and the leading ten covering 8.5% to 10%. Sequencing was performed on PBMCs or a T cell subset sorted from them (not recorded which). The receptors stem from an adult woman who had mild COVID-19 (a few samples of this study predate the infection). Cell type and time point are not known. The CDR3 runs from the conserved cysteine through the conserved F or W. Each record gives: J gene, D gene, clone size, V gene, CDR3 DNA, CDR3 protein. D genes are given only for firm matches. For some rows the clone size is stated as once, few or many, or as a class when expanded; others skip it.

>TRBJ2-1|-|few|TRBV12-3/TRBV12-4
TGTGCCAGCAGTCTACGGGTCGGAGACGATGAGCAGTTCTTC
CASSLRVGDDEQFF
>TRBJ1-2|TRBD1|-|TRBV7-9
TGTGCCAGCAGTTTCGTCCAGGGGGCCTATAGCGGATATGGCTACACCTTC
CASSFVQGAYSGYGYTF
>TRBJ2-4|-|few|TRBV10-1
TGCGCCAGCAGTGAGAGGCTTGAAGAATCCAAAAACATTCAGTACTTC
CASSERLEESKNIQYF
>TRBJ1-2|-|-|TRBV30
TGTGCCTGGAGTGCCCAGGGGAAGAAGCATGGCTACACCTTC
CAWSAQGKKHGYTF
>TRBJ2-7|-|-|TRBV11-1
TGTGCCAGCAGCTTTGGTGTAGGGGACGAGCAGTACTTC
CASSFGVGDEQYF
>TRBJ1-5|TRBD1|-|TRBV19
TGTGCCAGTAGTATCTGGACAGGGGATCAGCCCCAGCATTTT
CASSIWTGDQPQHF
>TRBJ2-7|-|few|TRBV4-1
TGCGCCAGCAGCCAACGCTTGAGGGTCGACGAGCAGTACTTC
CASSQRLRVDEQYF
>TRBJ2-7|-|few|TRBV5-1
TGCGCCAGCAGCCCGGGAACTATGGCCTACGAGCAGTACTTC
CASSPGTMAYEQYF
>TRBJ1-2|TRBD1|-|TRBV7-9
TGTGCCAGCAGCCTGAACAGGGGCCACACCTTC
CASSLNRGHTF
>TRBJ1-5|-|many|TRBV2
TGTGCCAGCAATGAAGGTTTTTATCAGCCCCAGCATTTT
CASNEGFYQPQHF
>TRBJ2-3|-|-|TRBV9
TGTGCCAGCAGCCGGCGTCGGGGAGATACGCAGTATTTT
CASSRRRGDTQYF
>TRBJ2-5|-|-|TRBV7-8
TGTGCCAGCAGCTTAGAGCCCCAAGAGACCCAGTACTTC
CASSLEPQETQYF
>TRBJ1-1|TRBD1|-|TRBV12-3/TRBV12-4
TGTGCCAGCAATACAGGGGTTAGCGCTGAAGCTTTCTTT
CASNTGVSAEAFF
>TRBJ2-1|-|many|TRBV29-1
TGCAGCGTTGATCCGGGTTCGGGGCAGTTCTTC
CSVDPGSGQFF
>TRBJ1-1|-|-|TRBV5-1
TGCGCCAGCAGGTTAGGCCTCACTGAAGCTTTCTTT
CASRLGLTEAFF
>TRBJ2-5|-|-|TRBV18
TGTGCCAGCTCACCATTGGGACTCTCTCGTCAAGAGACCCAGTACTTC
CASSPLGLSRQETQYF
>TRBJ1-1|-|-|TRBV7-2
TGTGCCAGCAGCCCCTGGGCCAGGGGAGACACTGAAGCTTTCTTT
CASSPWARGDTEAFF
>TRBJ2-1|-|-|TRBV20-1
TGCAGTGCCGCCCTTCCAGCGGGTTCCTACAATGAGCAGTTCTTC
CSAALPAGSYNEQFF
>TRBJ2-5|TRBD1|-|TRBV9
TGTGCCAGCAGCGCCGACAGGGAGCCCAGCAAGACCCAGTACTTC
CASSADREPSKTQYF
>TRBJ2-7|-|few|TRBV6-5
TGTGCCAGCACCGAGGGGGGTGGGGCCGGGGAGCAGTACTTC
CASTEGGGAGEQYF
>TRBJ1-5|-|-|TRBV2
TGTGCCAGCAGTGAACTGGGATGGACCCAGCATTTT
CASSELGWTQHF
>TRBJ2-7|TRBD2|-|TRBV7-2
TGTGCCAGCAGCTTAGGGGGGACTAGCGGGAGGTCTAACTTC
CASSLGGTSGRSNF
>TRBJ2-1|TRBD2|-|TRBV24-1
TGTGCCACCAGTGGGACTAGCCCTGAGCAGTTCTTC
CATSGTSPEQFF
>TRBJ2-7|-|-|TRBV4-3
TGCGCCAGCAGCCAAGATCCCTCGGCCTACGAGCAGTACTTC
CASSQDPSAYEQYF
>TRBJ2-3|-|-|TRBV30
TGTGCCTGGAGTGTACGGTTAGGGATAGTTACCACAGATACGCAGTATTTT
CAWSVRLGIVTTDTQYF
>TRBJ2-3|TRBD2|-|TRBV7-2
TGTGCCAGCAGCTTAACCCTCCGGGCTAGCGGGGAGGAAGATACGCAGTATTTT
CASSLTLRASGEEDTQYF
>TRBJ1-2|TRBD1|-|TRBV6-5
TGTGCCAGCAGTTCGGGACAGGGCCCTAAGCGCGGCTATGGCTACACCTTC
CASSSGQGPKRGYGYTF
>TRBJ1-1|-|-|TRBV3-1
TGTGCCAGCAGCCAAACGCACAGTAGGACTGAAGCTTTCTTT
CASSQTHSRTEAFF
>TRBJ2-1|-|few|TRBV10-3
TGTGCCATCAGGGAGGGCCAACGGAATGAGCAGTTCTTC
CAIREGQRNEQFF